These T cell receptor beta chains were read from a single sample in a study of human T cells and chemical hapten exposure. A single record per CDR3 protein comes from TCRdb applying MiXCR to the RACE reads. The table shows some 400,000 distinct CDR3 sequences, with approximately 5.1% occurring only once. Specimen: whole blood, collected in connection with sensitization to the hapten diphenylcyclopropenone (DPC). The receptors derive from a woman aged 45-60 years with alopecia areata. Some clones in this sample may be carry-over from other donors' samples. The CDR3 runs from the conserved cysteine through the conserved F or W. A D gene is named only where the DNA matches it firmly. Size is omitted from some rows. Given values are once, few, many or a class for expanded clones.

cdr3_nt: TGTGCCAGCAGCCCCAGAACAGGGGTCAACACCGGGGAGCTGTTTTTT
cdr3_aa: CASSPRTGVNTGELFF
d_call: TRBD1
v_call: TRBV11-2
clone_size: -
j_call: TRBJ2-2

cdr3_nt: TGCAGTGCTAGCTACGGGCTGGGTACTAATGAAAAACTGTTTTTT
cdr3_aa: CSASYGLGTNEKLFF
d_call: -
v_call: TRBV20-1
clone_size: few
j_call: TRBJ1-4

cdr3_nt: TGCAGCGTCCCTGGGACAGGGGACTACGAGCAGTACTTC
cdr3_aa: CSVPGTGDYEQYF
d_call: TRBD1
v_call: TRBV29-1
clone_size: many
j_call: TRBJ2-7

cdr3_nt: TGTGCCAGCAGCCTCTACAGGGGCGAGCAGTACTTC
cdr3_aa: CASSLYRGEQYF
d_call: TRBD1
v_call: TRBV7-2
clone_size: few
j_call: TRBJ2-7

cdr3_nt: TGTGCCAGCAGTCCCCAGGGACCGGTTCCGCTTAGGGGCTACACCTTC
cdr3_aa: CASSPQGPVPLRGYTF
d_call: -
v_call: TRBV27
clone_size: many
j_call: TRBJ1-2

cdr3_nt: TGTGCCAGCACCAATAATAGGGACAGAGCCTATGGCTACACCTTC
cdr3_aa: CASTNNRDRAYGYTF
d_call: TRBD1
v_call: TRBV9
clone_size: many
j_call: TRBJ1-2

cdr3_nt: TGCAGCGTTGAAATACTCTACAATGAGCAGTTCTTC
cdr3_aa: CSVEILYNEQFF
d_call: -
v_call: TRBV29-1
clone_size: few
j_call: TRBJ2-1

cdr3_nt: TGTGCCAGCAGCTTAATCCAGTTCGGCAATGAGCAGTTCTTC
cdr3_aa: CASSLIQFGNEQFF
d_call: -
v_call: TRBV11-2
clone_size: -
j_call: TRBJ2-1

cdr3_nt: TGTGCCAGCAGCGGCGTAGACGCAGATACGCAGTATTTT
cdr3_aa: CASSGVDADTQYF
d_call: -
v_call: TRBV5-4
clone_size: few
j_call: TRBJ2-3

cdr3_nt: TGCGCCAGCAGCTCCGGTTTACAGGTTTGGGACACTGAAGCTTTCTTT
cdr3_aa: CASSSGLQVWDTEAFF
d_call: -
v_call: TRBV5-1
clone_size: few
j_call: TRBJ1-1

cdr3_nt: TGTGCCAGCAGCTTAGCTCTAGCGGGAGCCGGAAATGAGCAGTTCTTC
cdr3_aa: CASSLALAGAGNEQFF
d_call: TRBD2
v_call: TRBV7-9
clone_size: many
j_call: TRBJ2-1

cdr3_nt: TGTGCCAGCAGCGGCCCGGCGGGGGGGAGGAACGACGAGCAGTACTTC
cdr3_aa: CASSGPAGGRNDEQYF
d_call: TRBD2
v_call: TRBV7-6
clone_size: many
j_call: TRBJ2-7

cdr3_nt: TGTGCCAGCGGTGGACAGGGTGAAGTAAGCGAGCAGTACTTC
cdr3_aa: CASGGQGEVSEQYF
d_call: TRBD1
v_call: TRBV28
clone_size: few
j_call: TRBJ2-7

cdr3_nt: TGCAGTGCTAGACCGCACCGGGACTACTCCTACACAGATACGCAGTATTTT
cdr3_aa: CSARPHRDYSYTDTQYF
d_call: TRBD2
v_call: TRBV20-1
clone_size: many
j_call: TRBJ2-3

cdr3_nt: TGTGCCAGCAGTTACGGACGGGAGCCCTACAATGAGCAGTTCTTC
cdr3_aa: CASSYGREPYNEQFF
d_call: -
v_call: TRBV6-6
clone_size: many
j_call: TRBJ2-1

cdr3_nt: TGTGCCAGCAGTATCCGGACCAGACTCGGTAGAGATACGCAGTATTTT
cdr3_aa: CASSIRTRLGRDTQYF
d_call: -
v_call: TRBV27
clone_size: many
j_call: TRBJ2-3

cdr3_nt: TGTGCCAGCAGCCAAGATAGTGGGCCCCGGTTTGAGACCCAGTACTTC
cdr3_aa: CASSQDSGPRFETQYF
d_call: -
v_call: TRBV3-1
clone_size: many
j_call: TRBJ2-5

cdr3_nt: TGTGCCAGCAGCCTCACGGGCCCCCTTTCTCGCACAGATACGCAGTATTTT
cdr3_aa: CASSLTGPLSRTDTQYF
d_call: -
v_call: TRBV7-2
clone_size: many
j_call: TRBJ2-3

cdr3_nt: TGTGCCACCCGCGACAGGCCCCGCTCTGGAAACACCATATATTTT
cdr3_aa: CATRDRPRSGNTIYF
d_call: -
v_call: TRBV24-1
clone_size: few
j_call: TRBJ1-3

cdr3_nt: TGCAGTGCTAGAGGGGTGGGCGGCTACACCTTC
cdr3_aa: CSARGVGGYTF
d_call: -
v_call: TRBV20-1
clone_size: few
j_call: TRBJ1-2

cdr3_nt: TGTGCCAGCTCCGGGCCTTCCCGGTCGCAGTACTTC
cdr3_aa: CASSGPSRSQYF
d_call: -
v_call: TRBV27
clone_size: many
j_call: TRBJ2-7

cdr3_nt: TGTGCCAGCAGCAGGGACACGTCCTATGGCTACACCTTC
cdr3_aa: CASSRDTSYGYTF
d_call: -
v_call: TRBV12-3/TRBV12-4
clone_size: -
j_call: TRBJ1-2

cdr3_nt: TGCAGCGTTAGTAGCGGGAGGGCCCTGTACGAGCAGTACTTC
cdr3_aa: CSVSSGRALYEQYF
d_call: TRBD2
v_call: TRBV29-1
clone_size: many
j_call: TRBJ2-7

cdr3_nt: TGTGCCAGCAGATTCGGGGGCTCTGGGGCCAACGTCCTGACTTTC
cdr3_aa: CASRFGGSGANVLTF
d_call: -
v_call: TRBV6-6
clone_size: many
j_call: TRBJ2-6

cdr3_nt: TGTGCCAGCAGCGTAGATGGGAACTATGGCTACACCTTC
cdr3_aa: CASSVDGNYGYTF
d_call: -
v_call: TRBV9
clone_size: few
j_call: TRBJ1-2

cdr3_nt: TGTGCCAGCTTGGACAGCCAAGAGACCCAGTACTTC
cdr3_aa: CASLDSQETQYF
d_call: -
v_call: TRBV7-2
clone_size: many
j_call: TRBJ2-5

cdr3_nt: TGCAGCGCCGGACGGATCATCTTGAACACTGAAGCTTTCTTT
cdr3_aa: CSAGRIILNTEAFF
d_call: -
v_call: TRBV29-1
clone_size: few
j_call: TRBJ1-1

cdr3_nt: TGTGCCAGCAGCTCTAGCGGGAGCCGGGGCAATGAGCAGTTCTTC
cdr3_aa: CASSSSGSRGNEQFF
d_call: TRBD2
v_call: TRBV7-9
clone_size: many
j_call: TRBJ2-1

cdr3_nt: TGTGCCAGCTCACCTCCGGACAGGGGAAACACCATATATTTT
cdr3_aa: CASSPPDRGNTIYF
d_call: TRBD1
v_call: TRBV18
clone_size: many
j_call: TRBJ1-3

cdr3_nt: TGTGCCAGCAGTCTTGGGGGACAGGGGGCGAGTGGCAATCAGCCCCAGCATTTT
cdr3_aa: CASSLGGQGASGNQPQHF
d_call: TRBD1
v_call: TRBV5-6
clone_size: few
j_call: TRBJ1-5

cdr3_nt: TGTGCCAGCAGCCCCCTAAGCGGGAGAACGGATGAGCAGTTCTTC
cdr3_aa: CASSPLSGRTDEQFF
d_call: TRBD2
v_call: TRBV6-2/TRBV6-3
clone_size: many
j_call: TRBJ2-1

cdr3_nt: TGCAGCGTTGAGGGGGACATATCTAGCACAGATACGCAGTATTTT
cdr3_aa: CSVEGDISSTDTQYF
d_call: -
v_call: TRBV29-1
clone_size: many
j_call: TRBJ2-3

cdr3_nt: TGTGCCTGGTGGGTAGCGGGAACTAGCACAGATACGCAGTATTTT
cdr3_aa: CAWWVAGTSTDTQYF
d_call: TRBD2
v_call: TRBV30
clone_size: many
j_call: TRBJ2-3

cdr3_nt: TGTGCCAGCAGCGTAGGGGGGACGGAATACAATGAGCAGTTCTTC
cdr3_aa: CASSVGGTEYNEQFF
d_call: -
v_call: TRBV9
clone_size: few
j_call: TRBJ2-1

cdr3_nt: TGTGCCAGCACCCGGGGGGTGAGCGTCCTGACTTTC
cdr3_aa: CASTRGVSVLTF
d_call: TRBD2
v_call: TRBV12-3/TRBV12-4
clone_size: -
j_call: TRBJ2-6

cdr3_nt: TGTGCCAGCAGCTACTCGCCCCTCACCTATAATTCACCCCTCCACTTT
cdr3_aa: CASSYSPLTYNSPLHF
d_call: -
v_call: TRBV9
clone_size: few
j_call: TRBJ1-6

cdr3_nt: TGTGCCAGCAGTTTAGACACTCGCGAGCAGTACTTC
cdr3_aa: CASSLDTREQYF
d_call: -
v_call: TRBV12-3/TRBV12-4
clone_size: many
j_call: TRBJ2-7

cdr3_nt: TGCAGCGTCGGGACAGGGACCCGGCCCCAGCATTTT
cdr3_aa: CSVGTGTRPQHF
d_call: TRBD1
v_call: TRBV29-1
clone_size: many
j_call: TRBJ1-5

cdr3_nt: TGTGCCAGCAGCGCCGGGACTAGCGCCGCCTACGAGCAGTACTTC
cdr3_aa: CASSAGTSAAYEQYF
d_call: TRBD2
v_call: TRBV7-2
clone_size: many
j_call: TRBJ2-7

cdr3_nt: TGTGCCAGCAGTCGTCTGACAGGGCGGGCGAATTCACCCCTCCACTTT
cdr3_aa: CASSRLTGRANSPLHF
d_call: TRBD1
v_call: TRBV3-1
clone_size: many
j_call: TRBJ1-6

cdr3_nt: TGTGCCAGCAGTTTAGGGACTAGCGGGGGCAAAAACATTCAGTACTTC
cdr3_aa: CASSLGTSGGKNIQYF
d_call: TRBD2
v_call: TRBV12-3/TRBV12-4
clone_size: -
j_call: TRBJ2-4

cdr3_nt: TGTGCCAGCAGTTTTCGACAGAATAACCCTCCTAACTATGGCTACACCTTC
cdr3_aa: CASSFRQNNPPNYGYTF
d_call: -
v_call: TRBV12-3/TRBV12-4
clone_size: -
j_call: TRBJ1-2

cdr3_nt: TGTGCCAGCAGTGGCCAGGAGCAGTTCTTC
cdr3_aa: CASSGQEQFF
d_call: -
v_call: TRBV2
clone_size: few
j_call: TRBJ2-1

cdr3_nt: TGTGCCAGCAGCCAAGGGGTACTAAATCAGCCCCAGCATTTT
cdr3_aa: CASSQGVLNQPQHF
d_call: -
v_call: TRBV3-1
clone_size: many
j_call: TRBJ1-5

cdr3_nt: TGCGCCAGCAGGGGCGGGCTTAGCACAGATACGCAGTATTTT
cdr3_aa: CASRGGLSTDTQYF
d_call: -
v_call: TRBV5-1
clone_size: many
j_call: TRBJ2-3

cdr3_nt: TGCAGTGCTAGCAGGGTGAACACTGAAGCTTTCTTT
cdr3_aa: CSASRVNTEAFF
d_call: -
v_call: TRBV20-1
clone_size: few
j_call: TRBJ1-1

cdr3_nt: TGTGCCAGCAGCTTGGTATCGCAGGGCCTCCCTGTCGAGCAGTACTTC
cdr3_aa: CASSLVSQGLPVEQYF
d_call: -
v_call: TRBV5-8
clone_size: many
j_call: TRBJ2-7

cdr3_nt: TGTGCCAGCAGTTTAGACCGACAGGGGGCTGGTCAGCCCCAGCATTTT
cdr3_aa: CASSLDRQGAGQPQHF
d_call: TRBD1
v_call: TRBV6-5
clone_size: few
j_call: TRBJ1-5

cdr3_nt: TGTGCCAGCAGCGGCACAGGCTGCCCTGAGAGCAATCAGCCCCAGCATTTT
cdr3_aa: CASSGTGCPESNQPQHF
d_call: -
v_call: TRBV5-4
clone_size: many
j_call: TRBJ1-5

cdr3_nt: TGTGCCAGCAGCCAGTCCAGTAATCAGCCCCAGCATTTT
cdr3_aa: CASSQSSNQPQHF
d_call: -
v_call: TRBV3-1
clone_size: few
j_call: TRBJ1-5

cdr3_nt: TGTGCCAGCAGCCAAGATGGGACGGCGCTGACCTCCTACGAGCAGTACTTC
cdr3_aa: CASSQDGTALTSYEQYF
d_call: -
v_call: TRBV3-1
clone_size: many
j_call: TRBJ2-7

cdr3_nt: TGTGCCAGCAGCTTAGAAGGAGGCCCCCAGCATTTT
cdr3_aa: CASSLEGGPQHF
d_call: -
v_call: TRBV7-9
clone_size: -
j_call: TRBJ1-5

cdr3_nt: TGTGCCAGCAGCAAGGGACTAGCGGGAGGGCACACAGATACGCAGTATTTT
cdr3_aa: CASSKGLAGGHTDTQYF
d_call: TRBD2
v_call: TRBV7-2
clone_size: -
j_call: TRBJ2-3

cdr3_nt: TGTGCCACCAGTGATTTGACAGGGATCAACGGGGAGCTGTTTTTT
cdr3_aa: CATSDLTGINGELFF
d_call: -
v_call: TRBV24-1
clone_size: many
j_call: TRBJ2-2

cdr3_nt: TGTGCCAGCAGCTCCATATCGAGAGGGAGCACAGATACGCAGTATTTT
cdr3_aa: CASSSISRGSTDTQYF
d_call: -
v_call: TRBV7-2
clone_size: many
j_call: TRBJ2-3

cdr3_nt: TGTGCCAGCAGCCAGGGACAGATTAGTTCACCCCTCCACTTT
cdr3_aa: CASSQGQISSPLHF
d_call: TRBD1
v_call: TRBV3-1
clone_size: few
j_call: TRBJ1-6

cdr3_nt: TGTGCCAGCAGCCCCTACTTCTCTGGAAACACCATATATTTT
cdr3_aa: CASSPYFSGNTIYF
d_call: -
v_call: TRBV7-9
clone_size: -
j_call: TRBJ1-3

cdr3_nt: TGCAGTGCGTACCGCTCGGAGGTTTCAAACATTCAGTACTTC
cdr3_aa: CSAYRSEVSNIQYF
d_call: -
v_call: TRBV20-1
clone_size: -
j_call: TRBJ2-4

cdr3_nt: TGCGCCAGCAGCTTGAGGGGGACCCATGAGCAGTTCTTC
cdr3_aa: CASSLRGTHEQFF
d_call: -
v_call: TRBV5-1
clone_size: -
j_call: TRBJ2-1

cdr3_nt: TGTGCCAGCAGTTACGAGTCAGAGGGTAGCAATCAGCCCCAGCATTTT
cdr3_aa: CASSYESEGSNQPQHF
d_call: -
v_call: TRBV6-2/TRBV6-3
clone_size: few
j_call: TRBJ1-5